The present TCR beta chain was sequenced within a study of T cell changes during pregnancy in multiple sclerosis. Some clones are missing from TCRdb's copy, which holds only in-frame ones; the method was immunoSEQ multiplex PCR. This table has some 60,000 clones, 80% to 95% appearing once. V lost 5 bases and J lost 3, with 4 bases in between. This CDR3 has 11 amino acids. Germline-derived CDR1 and CDR2 are MNHEY and SVGAGI. The chain is built from TRBV6-5 and TRBJ1-2; D is uncertain. This receptor was obtained from a female donor with multiple sclerosis, enrolled in a pregnancy study. The material sequenced was peripheral blood, taken in the first trimester of pregnancy. This CDR3 reads CASSEDYGYTF. The CDR3 bases are TGTGCCAGCAGTGAGGACTATGGCTACACCTTC.